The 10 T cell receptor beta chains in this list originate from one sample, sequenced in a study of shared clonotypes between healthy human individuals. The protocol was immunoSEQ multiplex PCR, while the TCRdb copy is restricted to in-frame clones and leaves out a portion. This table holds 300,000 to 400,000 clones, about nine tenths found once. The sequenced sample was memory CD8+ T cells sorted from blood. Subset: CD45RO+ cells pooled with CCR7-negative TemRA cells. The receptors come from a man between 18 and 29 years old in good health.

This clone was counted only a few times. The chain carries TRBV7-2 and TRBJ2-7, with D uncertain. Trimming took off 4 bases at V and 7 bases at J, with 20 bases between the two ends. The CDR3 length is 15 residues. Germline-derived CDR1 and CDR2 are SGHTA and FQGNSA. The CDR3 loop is CASSWSRLERGEQYF. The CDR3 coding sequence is TGTGCCAGCAGCTGGTCTCGGCTGGAGCGCGGTGAGCAGTACTTC. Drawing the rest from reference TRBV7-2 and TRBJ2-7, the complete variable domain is GAGVSQSPSNKVTEKGKDVELRCDPISGHTALYWYRQSLGQGLEFLIYFQGNSAPDKSGLPSDRFSAERTGGSVSTLTIQRTQQEDSAVYLCASSWSRLERGEQYFGPGTRLTVT.

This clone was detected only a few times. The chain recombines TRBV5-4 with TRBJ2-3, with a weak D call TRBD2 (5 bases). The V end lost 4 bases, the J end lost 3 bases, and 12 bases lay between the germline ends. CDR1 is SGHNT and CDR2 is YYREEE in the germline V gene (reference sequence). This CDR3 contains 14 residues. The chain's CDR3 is CASSHGSGTDTQYF. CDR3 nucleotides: TGTGCCAGCAGCCACGGATCGGGGACAGATACGCAGTATTTT.

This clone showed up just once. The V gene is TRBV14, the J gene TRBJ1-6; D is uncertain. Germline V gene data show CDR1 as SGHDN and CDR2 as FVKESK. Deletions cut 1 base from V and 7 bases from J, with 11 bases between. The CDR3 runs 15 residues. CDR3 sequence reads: CASSQGRRGNSPLHF. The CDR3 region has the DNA TGTGCCAGCAGCCAAGGACGGCGAGGGAATTCACCCCTCCACTTT. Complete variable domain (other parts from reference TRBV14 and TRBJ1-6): EAGVTQFPSHSVIEKGQTVTLRCDPISGHDNLYWYRRVMGKEIKFLLHFVKESKQDESGMPNNRFLAERTGGTYSTLKVQPAELEDSGVYFCASSQGRRGNSPLHFGNGTRLTVT.

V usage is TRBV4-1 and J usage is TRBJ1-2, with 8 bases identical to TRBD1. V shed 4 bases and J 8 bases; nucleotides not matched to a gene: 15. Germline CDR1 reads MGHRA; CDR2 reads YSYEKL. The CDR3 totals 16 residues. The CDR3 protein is CASSPPGGQGAGGYTF. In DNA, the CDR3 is TGCGCCAGCAGCCCACCCGGAGGCCAGGGGGCGGGAGGCTACACCTTC.

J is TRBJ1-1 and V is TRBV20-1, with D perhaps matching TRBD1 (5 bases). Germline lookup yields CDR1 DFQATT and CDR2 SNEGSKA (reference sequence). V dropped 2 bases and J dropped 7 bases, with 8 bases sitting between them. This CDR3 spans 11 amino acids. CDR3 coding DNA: TGCAGTGCTAGAATGGGGGTTGAAGCTTTCTTT. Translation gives CSARMGVEAFF.

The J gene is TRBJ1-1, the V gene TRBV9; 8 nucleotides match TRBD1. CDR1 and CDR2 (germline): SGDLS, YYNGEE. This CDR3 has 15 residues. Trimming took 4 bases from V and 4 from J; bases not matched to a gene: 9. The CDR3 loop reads CASSKSGTGLTEAFF. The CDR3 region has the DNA TGTGCCAGCAGCAAGTCCGGGACAGGCCTCACTGAAGCTTTCTTT. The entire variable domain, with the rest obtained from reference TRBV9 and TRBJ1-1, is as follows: DSGVTQTPKHLITATGQRVTLRCSPRSGDLSVYWYQQSLDQGLQFLIQYYNGEERAKGNILERFSAQQFPDLHSELNLSSLELGDSALYFCASSKSGTGLTEAFFGQGTRLTVV.

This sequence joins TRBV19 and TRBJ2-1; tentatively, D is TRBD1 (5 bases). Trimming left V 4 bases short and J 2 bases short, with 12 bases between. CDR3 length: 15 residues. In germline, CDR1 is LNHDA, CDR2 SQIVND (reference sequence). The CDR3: CASSTAGNPYNEQFF. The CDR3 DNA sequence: TGTGCCAGTAGTACCGCAGGGAACCCCTACAATGAGCAGTTCTTC.

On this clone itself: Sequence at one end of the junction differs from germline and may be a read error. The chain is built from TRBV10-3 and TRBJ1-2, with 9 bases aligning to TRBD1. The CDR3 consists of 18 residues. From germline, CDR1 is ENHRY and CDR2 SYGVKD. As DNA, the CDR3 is TGTGCCATCACTGAGGTTCCGGGACAGGGAAGTGAAGGGTATGGCTACACCTTC. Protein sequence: CAITEVPGQGSEGYGYTF.

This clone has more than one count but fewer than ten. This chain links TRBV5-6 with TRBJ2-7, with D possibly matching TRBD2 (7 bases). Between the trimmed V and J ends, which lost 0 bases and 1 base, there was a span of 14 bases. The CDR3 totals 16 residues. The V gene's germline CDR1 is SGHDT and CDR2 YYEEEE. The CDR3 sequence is CASSLELGGHSYEQYF. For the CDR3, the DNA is TGTGCCAGCAGCTTGGAACTGGGGGGGCATTCCTACGAGCAGTACTTC.

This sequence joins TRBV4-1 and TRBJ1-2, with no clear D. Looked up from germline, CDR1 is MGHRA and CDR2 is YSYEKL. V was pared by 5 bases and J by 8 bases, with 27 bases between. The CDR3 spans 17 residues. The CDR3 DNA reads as TGCGCCAGCAGCTCACACGGAGATTTGAAGGGTGGGCCAGGCTACACCTTC. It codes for CASSSHGDLKGGPGYTF.